This T cell receptor (beta chain) was obtained from a study of cytomegalovirus exposure and HLA in healthy donors. Study findings and constraints: Equally common other TCR beta chains were less clonally expanded than HLA-associated ones, a later analysis found.

The CDR3 has 14 amino acids. V lost 8 bases, J lost 2 bases, and 2 bases stayed unmatched. Germline assignment: CDR1 SNHLY and CDR2 FYNNEI. The PCR ran on 60 Vbeta and 13 Jbeta primers. Using immunoSEQ multiplex PCR, the repertoire was profiled, and TCRdb retains in-frame clones only, with some absent. This sample has around 200,000 clones, with 70% found just once. As to this clone: What it recognizes is unknown.

This chain uses TRBV2 with TRBJ1-6, with 8 bases aligning to TRBD1. This sequence was found in a man aged 40-49 years in good health and CMV-seropositive. Material: PBMCs. The CDR3 nucleotides read TGTGCCAGCGGGACAGGCCCCTATAATTCACCCCTCCACTTT. Encoded protein: CASGTGPYNSPLHF.